This T cell receptor (beta chain) was retrieved from a study of T-cell memory formation after mild COVID-19. Study context: TCR clusters were mostly confined to one donor each. Points from the study as a whole: Memory sampled before infection contained some responding clones, suggesting cross-reactive memory joined.

TCRdb passed the 5' RACE reads through MiXCR, listing each CDR3 protein once. Among around 320,000 distinct CDR3 sequences listed, 13% to 15% were seen once. About this clonotype itself: The antigen is undetermined.

Sequencing was done on a sample of PBMCs or a T cell subset sorted from them (not recorded which). This TCR was recovered from a young man who had mild COVID-19 (a few samples of this study predate the infection). Cell type and time point are not known.

CDR3 in amino acids: CSVARGYNEQFF. The CDR3 coding sequence is TGCAGCGTTGCCAGGGGATACAATGAGCAGTTCTTC. J is TRBJ2-1 and V is TRBV29-1; maybe TRBD1 (6 bases). The V gene lost 4 bases and the J gene lost 4 bases, with 8 bases spanning the gap. The CDR3 is made up of 12 amino acids. CDR1 and CDR2 (germline): SQVTM, ANQGSEA.